This TCR beta chain was recorded in a study of cytomegalovirus exposure and HLA in healthy donors. General observations from the study: In most subjects, TCR beta sequences reportedly gave accurate predictions of HLA-A and HLA-B alleles. A later analysis by the authors found several of the most significant clusters apparently linked to common viral pathogens.

Germline assignment: CDR1 SGHDN and CDR2 FVKESK. Losses at the gene ends were 3 bases for V and 2 bases for J; bases not matched to a gene: 4. The CDR3 length is 15 residues. It was with 60 Vbeta and 13 Jbeta primers that the PCR ran. Profiling relied on immunoSEQ multiplex PCR, and the TCRdb table lists in-frame clones only, not all of them. The sample has about 160,000 clones; 80% to 85% are singletons. Worth noting for this clone: No antigen is known for it.

The rearrangement joins TRBV14 to TRBJ1-2; TRBD1 matches 9 bases. The sample taken for sequencing was PBMCs. This clonotype originated in a male donor in good health and CMV-seropositive. CDR3 nucleotides: TGTGCCAGCAGCCATAGACAGGGGGTGAACTATGGCTACACCTTC. It yields the protein CASSHRQGVNYGYTF.